This T cell receptor (beta chain) is drawn from a study of T cell responses to AZD1222 COVID-19 vaccine. For the study at large: Researchers grouped second doses given at about 4 or about 12 weeks into one pool.

Points from the study as a whole: When two AZD1222 doses had been given, Spike-specific TCR breadth and depth rose. Baseline testing showed seropositivity in only six AZD1222 recipients. Clonal diversity was possibly underestimated, and the donors were mostly white British, with more females.

From germline, CDR1 is SGHTA and CDR2 FQGTGA. V dropped 3 bases and J dropped 0 bases, with 8 bases sitting between them. CDR3 length equals 14 residues. With regard to this clone: What it recognizes is unknown.

Libraries were prepared by immunoSEQ multiplex PCR; TCRdb keeps only in-frame clonotypes and omits some of them. The sample lists around 83,000 clones; approximately 90% were seen once. The sequences come from peripheral blood, collected on day 0 of AZD1222 vaccination. This sequence joins TRBV7-3 and TRBJ1-1, with a weak D call TRBD1 (6 bases). This receptor was taken from an adult in good health. CDR3 residues: CASSLTGLNTEAFF. CDR3 nucleotides: TGTGCCAGCAGCTTGACAGGACTGAACACTGAAGCTTTCTTT. Supplemented by reference TRBV7-3 and TRBJ1-1, the full variable domain reads GAGVSQTPSNKVTEKGKYVELRCDPISGHTALYWYRQSLGQGPEFLIYFQGTGAADDSGLPNDRFFAVRPEGSVSTLKIQRTERGDSAVYLCASSLTGLNTEAFFGQGTRLTVV.